This TCR beta chain was observed in a study of breast tumors, draining lymph nodes, adjacent tissues. Remarks on this clonotype: The target antigen is unknown. A much more abundant neighbour one base away suggests this may be a read error.

Samples came from axillary lymph nodes draining the breast cancer. CDR1 is DFQATT and CDR2 is SNEGSKA in the germline V gene (reference sequence). The CDR3 is 14 amino acids. With 6 bases clipped from V and 6 bases from J, the junction kept 10 bases outside the gene matches. Study outcomes and limitations: Tumors had less TCR diversity than lymph nodes, more than nontumor tissue.

TCRdb analysed the multiplex PCR reads with MiXCR anew, one entry per CDR3 protein. The repertoire includes more than 250,000 distinct CDR3 sequences, about 33% of them detected once, and about 1.2% sits in the top ten. Input material: axillary lymph node tissue. J is TRBJ2-7 and V is TRBV20-1; 11 nucleotides align to TRBD2. The sequence was collected from a female donor with breast cancer. Some clones in this sample may be carry-over from other donors' samples. DNA of the CDR3: TGCAGTGCACCCGGGACTAGCGGTACCTCCGAGCAGTACTTC. As protein: CSAPGTSGTSEQYF.